A single sample is the source of the 8 T cell receptor beta chains below, sequenced in a study of blood T cell repertoires in COVID-19. TCRdb keeps only in-frame clones here, not all; method: immunoSEQ multiplex PCR. This table holds a few hundred thousand clones, around 85% found once. The sequencing input was peripheral blood. The origin of the receptors is a human donor with COVID-19, enrolled during active disease. The donor label of this sample is uncertain.

This clone was counted a few times. The chain employs TRBV6-5 and TRBJ2-7, with D possibly being TRBD2 (6 bases). CDR1 is MNHEY and CDR2 is SVGAGI in the germline V gene. Trimming removed 6 bases at V and 5 bases at J, with 14 bases between. This CDR3 is 13 amino acids long. The CDR3 reads CASSREDYHEQYF. The DNA for the CDR3 is TGTGCCAGCAGCAGGGAGGACTACCACGAGCAGTACTTC.

The V call is TRBV27, the J call TRBJ2-7; TRBD2 matches 8 bases. V was pared by 3 bases and J by 7 bases, with 8 bases of the junction left unmatched. Germline lookup yields CDR1 MNHEY and CDR2 SMNVEV (reference sequence). The CDR3 spans 14 residues. CDR3 in amino acids: CASSFSAGEWEQYF. CDR3 coding DNA: TGTGCCAGCAGTTTCTCAGCGGGAGAGTGGGAGCAGTACTTC.

This rearrangement joins TRBV5-6 to TRBJ1-2, with D perhaps TRBD1 (5 bases). Trimming stripped 0 bases from V and 5 bases from J, with 14 bases between. The CDR3 length is 15 residues. Germline CDR1 is SGHDT and CDR2 is YYEEEE. The CDR3 is CASSLVQAGGYGYTF. The CDR3 DNA reads as TGTGCCAGCAGCTTGGTACAAGCCGGGGGTTATGGCTACACCTTC.

The sample holds one count of this clone. The chain is built from TRBV6-5 and TRBJ1-1, with a possible D match to TRBD1 (5 bases). Germline values: CDR1 MNHEY, CDR2 SVGAGI. The ends were cut back, 3 bases at V and 11 bases at J, with 19 bases in the middle. CDR3 length equals 14 residues. CDR3 coding DNA: TGTGCCAGCAGTTATGTTTTTCCTGAGACAGCCGCTTTCTTT. Amino acid sequence: CASSYVFPETAAFF.

The chain carries TRBV29-1 and TRBJ2-3; 9 bases agree with TRBD1. V lost 6 bases to trimming and J lost 8 bases; unmatched junction nucleotides: 3. In germline, CDR1 is SQVTM, CDR2 ANQGSEA. This CDR3 has 11 residues. The CDR3 DNA is TGCAGCGTGGGACAGGGAGGTACGCAGTATTTT. Amino acids: CSVGQGGTQYF.

J is TRBJ1-2 and V is TRBV11-2; 8 nucleotides line up with TRBD1. The CDR3 runs 17 residues. The germline CDR1 and CDR2 sequences are SGHAT and FQNNGV. Trimming removed 5 bases from V and 0 bases from J; junction bases left unmatched: 11. The CDR3 loop is CASSRTSQGASNYGYTF. The CDR3 DNA reads TGTGCCAGCAGCCGCACCTCCCAGGGGGCCTCTAACTATGGCTACACCTTC.

In its sample, this clone was seen a few times. This rearrangement joins TRBV6-6 to TRBJ1-5; D is perhaps TRBD1 (5 bases). V shed 6 bases and J shed 7 bases, with 16 bases lying between them. Per the germline V gene, CDR1 is MNHNY and CDR2 is SVGAGI (reference sequence). This CDR3 region has 14 residues. The CDR3 bases are TGTGCCAGCAGCACCGGGACTAGTAAGCAGCCCCAGCATTTT. Protein product: CASSTGTSKQPQHF.

This sequence joins TRBV10-3 and TRBJ2-7; TRBD1 agrees at 7 bases. The CDR3 contains 15 residues. The germline V gene has CDR1 ENHRY and CDR2 SYGVKD. V trimming: 6 bases; J trimming: 0 bases; junction bases outside the gene matches: 8. The CDR3 loop reads CAIRTDRASSYEQYF. The CDR3 DNA follows: TGTGCCATCAGGACCGACAGGGCGTCCTCCTACGAGCAGTACTTC.